This TCR beta chain was identified during a study of blood T cells in healthy people across ages. A second PCR of roughly 7 to 11 cycles used a sample-barcoded 5' primer and a J-beta primer mix. TCRdb fed the 5' RACE reads into MiXCR, producing one record per CDR3 protein. The sample contains approximately 730,000 distinct CDR3 sequences, about 42% of which appear only once. In this sample, this clonotype turned up a few times. This TCR derives from a woman aged 55-75 years in good health. Specimen: blood.

CDR3 DNA sequence: TGTGCCAGCAGCGGGAGGGGGGGGGAGTTCAATGAGCAGTTCTTC. It yields the protein CASSGRGGEFNEQFF. The V gene is TRBV9, the J gene TRBJ2-1; tentative D call: TRBD2 (7 bases). In germline, CDR1 is SGDLS, CDR2 YYNGEE. Trimming stripped 3 bases from V and 6 bases from J, with 16 bases between. The CDR3 sequence is 15 residues long.